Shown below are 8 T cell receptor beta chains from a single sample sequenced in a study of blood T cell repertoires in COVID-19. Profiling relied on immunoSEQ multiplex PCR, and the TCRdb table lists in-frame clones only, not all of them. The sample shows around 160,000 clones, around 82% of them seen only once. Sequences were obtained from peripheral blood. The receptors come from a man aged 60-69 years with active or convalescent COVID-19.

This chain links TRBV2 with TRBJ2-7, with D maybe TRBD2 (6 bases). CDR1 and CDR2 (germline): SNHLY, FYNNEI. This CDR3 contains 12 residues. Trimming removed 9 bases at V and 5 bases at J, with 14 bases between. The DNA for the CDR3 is TGTGCCAGTAGAGTGGGACTCGACGAGCAGTACTTC. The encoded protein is CASRVGLDEQYF.

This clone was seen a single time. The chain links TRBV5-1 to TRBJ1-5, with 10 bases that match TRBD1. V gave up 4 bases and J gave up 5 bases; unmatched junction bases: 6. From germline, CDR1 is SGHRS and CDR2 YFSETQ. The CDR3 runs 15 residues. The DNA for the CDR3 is TGCGCCAGCAGCCGTAGCGGACAGGGGGATCAGCCCCAGCATTTT. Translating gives CASSRSGQGDQPQHF.

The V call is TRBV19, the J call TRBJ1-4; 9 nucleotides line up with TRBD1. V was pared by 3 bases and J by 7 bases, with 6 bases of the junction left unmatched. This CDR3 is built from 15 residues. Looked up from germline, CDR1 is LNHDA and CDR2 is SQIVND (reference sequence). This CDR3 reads CASSMVGTGTEKLFF. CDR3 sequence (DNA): TGTGCCAGTAGTATGGTGGGGACAGGGACTGAAAAACTGTTTTTT.

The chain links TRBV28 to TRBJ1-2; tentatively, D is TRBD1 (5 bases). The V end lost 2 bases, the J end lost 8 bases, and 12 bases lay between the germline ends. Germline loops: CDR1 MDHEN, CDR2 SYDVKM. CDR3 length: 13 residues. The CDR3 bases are TGTGCCAGCAGTTTAAGCTGGGGCCACGGCTACACCTTC. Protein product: CASSLSWGHGYTF.

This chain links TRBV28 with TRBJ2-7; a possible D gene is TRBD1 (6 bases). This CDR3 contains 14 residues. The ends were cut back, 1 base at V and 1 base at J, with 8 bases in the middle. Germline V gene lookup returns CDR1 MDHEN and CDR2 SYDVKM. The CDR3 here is CASSLSQGSYEQYF. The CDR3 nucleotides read TGTGCCAGCAGTTTATCCCAGGGGTCCTACGAGCAGTACTTC.

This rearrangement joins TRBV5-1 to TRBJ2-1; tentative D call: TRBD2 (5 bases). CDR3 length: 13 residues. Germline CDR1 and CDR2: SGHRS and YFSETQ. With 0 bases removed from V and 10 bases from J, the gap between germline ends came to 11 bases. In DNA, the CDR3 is TGCGCCAGCAGCTTGGACGTCGAGCGGGAGCAGTTCTTC. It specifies CASSLDVEREQFF.

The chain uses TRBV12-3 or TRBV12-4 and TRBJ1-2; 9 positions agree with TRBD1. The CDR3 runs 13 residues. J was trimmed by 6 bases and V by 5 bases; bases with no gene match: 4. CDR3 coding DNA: TGTGCCAGCAGTCCCCGGGACAGGGATGGCTACACCTTC. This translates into CASSPRDRDGYTF.

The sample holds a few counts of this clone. CDR3 loop: CASRSGEKLFF. The CDR3 DNA reads TGTGCCAGCAGGAGCGGCGAAAAACTGTTTTTT. The J gene is TRBJ1-4, the V gene TRBV2, with unresolved D. Germline CDR1 SNHLY, CDR2 FYNNEI. This CDR3 is built from 11 residues. V was cut by 6 bases and J by 8 bases, with 7 bases left in between.